This passage covers 14 T cell receptor beta chains from one sample sequenced in a study of cytomegalovirus exposure and HLA in healthy donors. The PCR used 60 Vbeta and 13 Jbeta primers. Here immunoSEQ multiplex PCR was the method, and the copy in TCRdb shows in-frame clones only, minus some. The repertoire holds roughly 170,000 clones, with 80% to 90% as singletons. Material: PBMCs. The source of these receptors is a girl aged 2 to 9 in good health and CMV-seropositive.

V gene TRBV10-3 combines with J gene TRBJ2-1, with 11 positions matching TRBD2. Germline V CDR1 and CDR2: ENHRY, SYGVKD. The CDR3 runs 17 residues. Losses at the gene ends were 7 bases for V and 1 base for J; bases not matched to a gene: 9. The CDR3: CAITSPSSGGSYNEQFF. CDR3 sequence (DNA): TGTGCCATCACCAGCCCATCTAGCGGGGGGTCCTACAATGAGCAGTTCTTC.

This clone was seen only once. This chain connects TRBV19 to TRBJ1-2, with 9 nucleotides matching TRBD1. From germline, CDR1 is LNHDA and CDR2 SQIVND (reference sequence). V lost 4 bases to trimming and J lost 5 bases; unmatched junction nucleotides: 8. The CDR3 has 15 residues. The CDR3 DNA reads as TGTGCCAGTAGTACTCCTAGACAGGGGGGGTATGGCTACACCTTC. Its translation is CASSTPRQGGYGYTF.

V usage is TRBV4-1 and J usage is TRBJ1-2; tentative D call: TRBD1 (5 bases). Germline CDR1 MGHRA, CDR2 YSYEKL. V dropped 3 bases and J dropped 6 bases, with 14 bases sitting between them. The CDR3 is made up of 14 amino acids. The CDR3 DNA reads TGCGCCAGCAGCCATGCGGGGTTCAGGGATGGCTACACCTTC. This encodes CASSHAGFRDGYTF.

The sample holds one count of this clone. V is TRBV9 and J is TRBJ2-3; D not resolved. Looked up from germline, CDR1 is SGDLS and CDR2 is YYNGEE. The CDR3 extends over 12 amino acids. Trimming shortened V by 4 bases and J by 4 bases, and 7 bases separated the two germline ends. This CDR3 is CASSKTPDTQYF. The CDR3, as DNA: TGTGCCAGCAGCAAGACTCCAGATACGCAGTATTTT.

The chain couples TRBV5-4 to TRBJ2-5, with 11 bases fitting TRBD2. CDR3 length: 17 amino acids. The V gene's germline CDR1 is SGHNT and CDR2 YYREEE (reference sequence). Trimming removed 4 bases from V and 1 base from J; junction bases left unmatched: 9. CDR3 in amino acids: CASSQYGTSGTQETQYF. CDR3 DNA sequence: TGTGCCAGCAGCCAATACGGGACTAGCGGAACCCAAGAGACCCAGTACTTC.

A few counts support this clone. The chain couples TRBV27 to TRBJ2-1; TRBD2 might be the D (6 bases). Per germline, CDR1 MNHEY and CDR2 SMNVEV (reference sequence). The CDR3 totals 13 residues. Between the trimmed V and J ends, which lost 0 bases and 15 bases, there was a span of 15 bases. The CDR3 here is CASSLSTRSRVFF. The CDR3 nucleotides read TGTGCCAGCAGTTTATCGACTAGAAGTCGGGTGTTCTTC.

The chain uses TRBV4-1 and TRBJ2-1, with 10 bases aligning to TRBD2. CDR1 and CDR2 from the germline V gene are MGHRA and YSYEKL. V shed 0 bases, J shed 8 bases, and the junction held 4 bases outside the gene matches. The CDR3 is 15 amino acids. CDR3 in amino acids: CASSQEGSGRHEQFF. The CDR3 DNA follows: TGCGCCAGCAGCCAAGAAGGTAGCGGGAGGCATGAGCAGTTCTTC.

The V call is TRBV25-1, the J call TRBJ2-7, with TRBD1 matching over 10 bases. The V gene end was trimmed by 3 bases and the J gene end by 2 bases; junction bases not matched to a gene: 7. The germline gives CDR1 MGHDK, CDR2 SYGVNS. This CDR3 is 16 amino acids long. The CDR3 sequence: CASSDLGQGEAYEQYF. In DNA form, the CDR3 reads TGTGCCAGCAGTGATCTCGGACAGGGGGAAGCCTACGAGCAGTACTTC.

The CDR3 DNA sequence: TGTGCTAGTGGTCAGAAAGCCTACGAGCAGTACTTC. Translated: CASGQKAYEQYF. J is TRBJ2-7 and V is TRBV12-5; D remains ambiguous. This CDR3 spans 12 amino acids. Germline V gene lookup returns CDR1 LGHNT and CDR2 FRNRAP. V lost 5 bases and J 2 bases, leaving 7 bases between the germline ends.

V is TRBV7-8 and J is TRBJ1-1; D possibly corresponds to TRBD1 (6 bases). Germline V lookup: CDR1 SGHVS, CDR2 FQNEAQ. This CDR3 is 15 amino acids long. Trimming removed 1 base at V and 1 base at J, with 10 bases between. Written as DNA, the CDR3 is TGTGCCAGCAGCTTAGGAGGCAGGGGGAACACTGAAGCTTTCTTT. Its translation: CASSLGGRGNTEAFF.

The CDR3 sequence: CASSVPGGQGTYGYTF. CDR3 sequence (DNA): TGTGCCAGCAGCGTACCCGGAGGACAGGGTACCTATGGCTACACCTTC. V gene TRBV7-9 combines with J gene TRBJ1-2, with 8 bases matching TRBD1. Germline-derived CDR1 and CDR2 are SEHNR and FQNEAQ (reference sequence). The CDR3 totals 16 residues. V lost 5 bases and J lost 4; bases outside the gene matches: 12. The full variable domain, in which reference TRBV7-9 and TRBJ1-2 provide the parts outside the CDR3, is DTGVSQNPRHKITKRGQNVTFRCDPISEHNRLYWYRQTLGQGPEFLTYFQNEAQLEKSRLLSDRFSAERPKGSFSTLEIQRTEQGDSAMYLCASSVPGGQGTYGYTFGSGTRLTVV.

The V gene is TRBV9, the J gene TRBJ2-1; 15 bases fit TRBD2. CDR1 and CDR2 (germline): SGDLS, YYNGEE. The CDR3 is 15 residues long. J lost 12 bases, V lost 3 bases, and 7 bases had no gene match. The chain's CDR3 is CASSARTSGREGQFF. CDR3 nucleotide sequence: TGTGCCAGCAGCGCCAGGACTAGCGGGAGGGAGGGGCAGTTCTTC.

The chain employs TRBV5-1 and TRBJ1-3; D might be TRBD1 (5 bases). CDR3 size: 14 residues. Per the germline V gene, CDR1 is SGHRS and CDR2 is YFSETQ. V shed 3 bases and J shed 2 bases, with 9 bases lying between them. Written as DNA, the CDR3 is TGCGCCAGCAGCTCCAGGGTTGCTGGAAACACCATATATTTT. This gives the protein CASSSRVAGNTIYF.

This chain uses TRBV6-6 with TRBJ2-5; the match to TRBD1 covers 8 bases. J was trimmed by 2 bases and V by 3 bases; bases with no gene match: 5. The CDR3 is 15 amino acids. Germline CDR1 is MNHNY and CDR2 is SVGAGI (reference sequence). The CDR3 reads CASSYSRTGQETQYF. The CDR3 nucleotides are TGTGCCAGCAGTTATTCTCGGACAGGGCAAGAGACCCAGTACTTC.